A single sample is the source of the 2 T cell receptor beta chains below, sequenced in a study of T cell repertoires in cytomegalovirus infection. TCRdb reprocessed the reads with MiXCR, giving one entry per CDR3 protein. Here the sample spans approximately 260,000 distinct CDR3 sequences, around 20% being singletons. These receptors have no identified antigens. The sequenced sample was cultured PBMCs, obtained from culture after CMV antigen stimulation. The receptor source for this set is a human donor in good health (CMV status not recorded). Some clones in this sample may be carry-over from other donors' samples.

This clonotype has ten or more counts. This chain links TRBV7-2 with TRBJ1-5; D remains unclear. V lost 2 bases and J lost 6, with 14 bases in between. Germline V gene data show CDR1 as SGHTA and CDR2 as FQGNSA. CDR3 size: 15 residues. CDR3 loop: CASSLMGGRGQPQHF. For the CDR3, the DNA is TGTGCCAGCAGCTTAATGGGCGGCAGAGGTCAGCCCCAGCATTTT.

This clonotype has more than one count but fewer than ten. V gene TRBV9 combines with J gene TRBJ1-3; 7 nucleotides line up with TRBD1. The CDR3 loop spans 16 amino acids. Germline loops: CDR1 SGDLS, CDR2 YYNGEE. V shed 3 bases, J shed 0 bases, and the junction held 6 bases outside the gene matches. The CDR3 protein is CASSGGQHLSGNTIYF. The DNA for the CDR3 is TGTGCCAGCAGCGGGGGACAGCACCTCTCTGGAAACACCATATATTTT.